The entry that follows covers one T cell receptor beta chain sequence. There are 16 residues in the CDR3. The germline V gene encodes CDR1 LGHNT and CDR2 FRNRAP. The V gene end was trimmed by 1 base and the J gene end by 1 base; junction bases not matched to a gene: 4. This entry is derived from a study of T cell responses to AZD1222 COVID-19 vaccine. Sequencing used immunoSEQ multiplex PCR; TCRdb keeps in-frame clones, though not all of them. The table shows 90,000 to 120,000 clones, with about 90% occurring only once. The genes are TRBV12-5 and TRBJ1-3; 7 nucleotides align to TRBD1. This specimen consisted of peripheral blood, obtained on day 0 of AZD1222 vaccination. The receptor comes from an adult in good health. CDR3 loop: CASGLARGQSGNTIYF. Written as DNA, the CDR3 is TGTGCTAGTGGTTTGGCTAGGGGGCAGTCTGGAAACACCATATATTTT.